The clone carrying this T cell receptor (beta chain) was detected a few times. Antigen unknown. The CDR3 runs to 15 residues. The V gene end was trimmed by 0 bases and the J gene end by 7 bases; junction bases not matched to a gene: 6. Germline CDR1 SGHTS, CDR2 YDEGEE. Repertoires were generated with immunoSEQ multiplex PCR, while TCRdb's copy carries only in-frame clones and drops some. The profile shows 54,000 or so clones, about 81% of them singletons. Single viable CD3+CD4+CD8-CD45RO+ cells were sorted as the memory CD4+ T cells. This specimen belongs to a study of memory CD4+ T cells and cytomegalovirus serostatus. Across the whole study: Donors were healthy Belgian adults, 8 to 10 CMV seropositive and under 30 seronegative.

Regarding the study as a whole: Suggested: most of the CMV-linked TCR signature lies in CD4+ memory cells. Repertoires predicted CMV serostatus with median bootstrapped AUC of about 0.94. CD4+ memory repertoires contained about 40% of the 164 reported CMV TCRbeta sequences.

The clonotype comes from an adult in good health and CMV-seronegative. V usage is TRBV5-8 and J usage is TRBJ2-4; 8 nucleotides match TRBD1. Sequencing used memory CD4+ T cells from blood. The CDR3 sequence is CASSLGTGRENIQYF. The CDR3 bases are TGTGCCAGCAGCTTGGGGACAGGGAGAGAGAACATTCAGTACTTC.